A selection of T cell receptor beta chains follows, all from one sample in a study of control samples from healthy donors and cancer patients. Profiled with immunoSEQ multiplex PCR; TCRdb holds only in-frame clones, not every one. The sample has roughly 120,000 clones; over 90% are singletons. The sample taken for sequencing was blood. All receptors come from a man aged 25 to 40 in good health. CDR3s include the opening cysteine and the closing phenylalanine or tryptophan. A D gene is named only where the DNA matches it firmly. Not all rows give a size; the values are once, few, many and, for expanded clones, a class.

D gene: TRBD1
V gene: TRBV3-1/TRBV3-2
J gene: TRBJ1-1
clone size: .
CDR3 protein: CASLWSSQRGHTEAFF
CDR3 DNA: TGTGCCAGCTTGTGGAGCTCACAGAGGGGGCACACTGAAGCTTTCTTT

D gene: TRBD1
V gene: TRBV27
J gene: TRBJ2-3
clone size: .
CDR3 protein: CASRLAPGGDGDTQYF
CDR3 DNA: TGTGCCAGCAGGTTAGCCCCAGGGGGCGATGGGGATACGCAGTATTTT

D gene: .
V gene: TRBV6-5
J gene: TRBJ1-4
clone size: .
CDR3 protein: CASSPLSGEKLFF
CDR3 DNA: TGTGCCAGCAGTCCCTTGTCGGGGGAAAAACTGTTTTTT

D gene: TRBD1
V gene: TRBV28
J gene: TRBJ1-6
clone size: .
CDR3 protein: CASSFAGQVEPYNSPLHF
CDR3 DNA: TGTGCCAGCAGTTTTGCGGGACAGGTTGAACCCTATAATTCACCCCTCCACTTT

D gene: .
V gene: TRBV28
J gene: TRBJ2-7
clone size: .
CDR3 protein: CASSWGGITGPGEQYF
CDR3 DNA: TGTGCCAGCAGTTGGGGTGGTATTACAGGGCCGGGGGAGCAGTACTTC

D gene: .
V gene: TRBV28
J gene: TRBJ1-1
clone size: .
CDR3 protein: CASSLGVTEAFF
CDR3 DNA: TGTGCCAGCAGTTTGGGAGTCACTGAAGCTTTCTTT

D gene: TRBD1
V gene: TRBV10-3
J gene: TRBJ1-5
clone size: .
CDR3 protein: CAISAGTGNQPQHF
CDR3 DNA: TGTGCCATCAGTGCCGGGACAGGCAATCAGCCCCAGCATTTT

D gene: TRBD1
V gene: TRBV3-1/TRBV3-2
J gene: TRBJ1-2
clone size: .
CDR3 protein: CASSPVGQGASNYGYTF
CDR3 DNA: TGTGCCAGCAGTCCCGTCGGACAGGGGGCTTCTAACTATGGCTACACCTTC

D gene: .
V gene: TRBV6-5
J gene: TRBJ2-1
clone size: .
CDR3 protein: CASSYSEGRTVYRIF
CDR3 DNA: TGTGCCAGCAGTTACTCGGAGGGTAGGACAGTTTATAGAATCTTC

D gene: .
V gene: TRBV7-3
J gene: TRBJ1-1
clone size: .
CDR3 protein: CASSLAPGRPEAFF
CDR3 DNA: TGTGCCAGCAGCTTAGCGCCTGGGCGACCCGAAGCTTTCTTT

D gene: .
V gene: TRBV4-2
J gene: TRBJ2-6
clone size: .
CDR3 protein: CASSQDGSSGANVLTF
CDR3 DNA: TGTGCCAGCAGCCAAGATGGCAGCTCTGGGGCCAACGTCCTGACTTTC

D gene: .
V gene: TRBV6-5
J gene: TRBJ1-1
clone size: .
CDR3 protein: CASSFKGTEAFF
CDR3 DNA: TGTGCCAGCAGTTTTAAGGGCACTGAAGCTTTCTTT

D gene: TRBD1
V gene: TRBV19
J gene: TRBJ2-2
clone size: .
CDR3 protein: CASTRGPTGELFF
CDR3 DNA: TGTGCCAGTACGAGGGGGCCCACCGGGGAGCTGTTTTTT

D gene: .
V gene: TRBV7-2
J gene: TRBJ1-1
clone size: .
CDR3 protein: CASSREGITEAFF
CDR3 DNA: TGTGCCAGCAGTCGTGAAGGGATAACTGAAGCTTTCTTT

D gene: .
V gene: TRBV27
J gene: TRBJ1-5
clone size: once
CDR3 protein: CASSPSKGGSNQPQHF
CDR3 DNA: TGTGCCAGCAGCCCATCAAAAGGAGGTAGCAATCAGCCCCAGCATTTT

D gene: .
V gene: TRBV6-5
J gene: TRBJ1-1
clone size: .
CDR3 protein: CASSPGWAPNTEAFF
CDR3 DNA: TGTGCCAGCAGCCCGGGGTGGGCCCCGAACACTGAAGCTTTCTTT

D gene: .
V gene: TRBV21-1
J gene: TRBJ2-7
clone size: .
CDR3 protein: CASSTDRGTSEQYF
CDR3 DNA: TGTGCCAGCAGCACCGACAGGGGGACCAGCGAGCAGTACTTC

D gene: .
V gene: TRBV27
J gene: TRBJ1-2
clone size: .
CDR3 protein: CASSTKPQGHPNYGYTF
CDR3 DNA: TGTGCCAGCAGTACTAAACCTCAGGGGCATCCTAACTATGGCTACACCTTC

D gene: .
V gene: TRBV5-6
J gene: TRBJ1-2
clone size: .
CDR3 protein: CASSFDYTGTGGYTF
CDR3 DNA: TGTGCCAGCAGCTTCGACTACACAGGGACGGGTGGCTACACCTTC

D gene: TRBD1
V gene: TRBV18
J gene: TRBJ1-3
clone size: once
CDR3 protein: CASSPDRSSGNTIYF
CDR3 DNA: TGTGCCAGCTCCCCGGACAGGTCCTCTGGAAACACCATATATTTT

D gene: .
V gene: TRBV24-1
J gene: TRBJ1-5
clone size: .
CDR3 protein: CATSDLGGDQPQHF
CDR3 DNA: TGTGCCACCAGTGATTTGGGGGGGGATCAGCCCCAGCATTTT

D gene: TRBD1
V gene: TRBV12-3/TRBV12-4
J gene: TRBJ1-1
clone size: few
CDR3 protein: CASSLAGDRKAFF
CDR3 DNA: TGTGCCAGCAGTTTAGCGGGGGACAGAAAGGCTTTCTTT

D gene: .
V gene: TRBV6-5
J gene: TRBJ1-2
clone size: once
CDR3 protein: CASTADRLIGSYTF
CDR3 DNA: TGTGCCAGCACCGCGGACCGCCTTATCGGAAGCTACACCTTC

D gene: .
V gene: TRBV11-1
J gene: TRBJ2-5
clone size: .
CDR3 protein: CASSLGSTQETQYF
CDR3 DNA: TGTGCCAGCAGCCTGGGCAGCACCCAAGAGACCCAGTACTTC

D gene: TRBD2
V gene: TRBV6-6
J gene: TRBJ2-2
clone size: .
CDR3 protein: CATNGGMGTGELFF
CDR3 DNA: TGTGCCACCAACGGGGGGATGGGCACCGGGGAGCTGTTTTTT

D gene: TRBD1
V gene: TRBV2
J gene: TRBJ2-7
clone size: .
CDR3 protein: CASSEDRGLYEQYF
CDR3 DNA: TGTGCCAGCAGTGAGGACAGGGGGCTCTACGAGCAGTACTTC

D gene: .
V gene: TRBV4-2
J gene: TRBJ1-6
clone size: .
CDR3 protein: CASSPNLEDSPLHF
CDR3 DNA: TGTGCCAGCAGCCCCAACCTGGAGGATTCACCCCTCCACTTT

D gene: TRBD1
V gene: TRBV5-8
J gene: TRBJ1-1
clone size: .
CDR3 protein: CASSLGGLNTEAFF
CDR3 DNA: TGTGCCAGCAGCTTAGGGGGCCTGAACACTGAAGCTTTCTTT

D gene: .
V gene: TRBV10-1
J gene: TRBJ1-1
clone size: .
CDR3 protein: CASSESHVGAEAFF
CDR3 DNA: TGCGCCAGCAGTGAGTCCCACGTGGGGGCTGAAGCTTTCTTT

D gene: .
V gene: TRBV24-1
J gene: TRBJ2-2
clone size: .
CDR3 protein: CATSTRGQSTGELFF
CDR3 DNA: TGTGCCACCAGTACCCGGGGCCAATCAACCGGGGAGCTGTTTTTT

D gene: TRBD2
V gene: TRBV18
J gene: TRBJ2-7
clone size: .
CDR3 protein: CASSSKLAETYEQYF
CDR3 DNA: TGTGCCAGCTCATCAAAACTAGCGGAAACCTACGAGCAGTACTTC

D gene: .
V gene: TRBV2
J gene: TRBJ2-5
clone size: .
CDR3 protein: CASNGLQETQYF
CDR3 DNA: TGTGCCAGCAATGGGCTGCAAGAGACCCAGTACTTC

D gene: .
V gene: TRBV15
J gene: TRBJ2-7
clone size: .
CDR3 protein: CATSSRQEPSYEQYF
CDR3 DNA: TGTGCCACCAGCTCTCGACAGGAGCCCTCCTACGAGCAGTACTTC

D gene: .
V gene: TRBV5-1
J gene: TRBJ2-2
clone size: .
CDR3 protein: CASHDRKYGELFF
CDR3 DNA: TGCGCCAGCCACGACAGAAAATACGGGGAGCTGTTTTTT

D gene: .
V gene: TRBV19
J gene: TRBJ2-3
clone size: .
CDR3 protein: CASSIGGRGPGTDTQYF
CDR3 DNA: TGTGCCAGTAGTATCGGGGGGAGGGGGCCGGGGACAGATACGCAGTATTTT

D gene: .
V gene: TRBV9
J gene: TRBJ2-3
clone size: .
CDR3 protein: CASSVGSTDTQYF
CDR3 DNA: TGTGCCAGCAGCGTAGGGAGCACAGATACGCAGTATTTT

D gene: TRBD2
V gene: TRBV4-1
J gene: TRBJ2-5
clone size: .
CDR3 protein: CASSRQESSGGLGETQYF
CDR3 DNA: TGCGCCAGCAGCCGCCAAGAATCTAGCGGGGGGTTGGGGGAGACCCAGTACTTC

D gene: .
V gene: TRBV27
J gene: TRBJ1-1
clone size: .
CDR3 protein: CASSFQLTGGEAFF
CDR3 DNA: TGTGCCAGCAGTTTCCAACTCACCGGCGGTGAAGCTTTCTTT

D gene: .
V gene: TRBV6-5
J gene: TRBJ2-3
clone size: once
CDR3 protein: CASSLMDTQYF
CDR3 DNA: TGTGCCAGCAGTTTGATGGATACGCAGTATTTT

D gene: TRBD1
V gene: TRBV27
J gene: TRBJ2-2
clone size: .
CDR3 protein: CASSPVTGGSGELFF
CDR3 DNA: TGTGCCAGCAGTCCCGTAACAGGGGGCTCCGGGGAGCTGTTTTTT

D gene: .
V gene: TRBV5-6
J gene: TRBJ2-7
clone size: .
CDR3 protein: CASSLFDEQYF
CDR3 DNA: TGTGCCAGCAGCTTATTCGACGAGCAGTACTTC

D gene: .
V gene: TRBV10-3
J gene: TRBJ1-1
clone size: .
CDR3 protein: CAISGWRTEAFF
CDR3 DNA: TGTGCCATCAGCGGCTGGCGGACTGAAGCTTTCTTT